This TCR beta chain appears in the sequencing data of a study of human T cells and chemical hapten exposure. About the study: 2% DPC was applied to about 2 cm by about 2 cm of upper inner arm skin for sensitization. Slight volume differences across pooled libraries mainly accounted for varying per-sample TCR yields. General observations from the study: Expanded TCRs made up significantly more big CDR3 similarity clusters than controls did.

Time point described: patch test 1, 2 weeks after DPC sensitization. Treatment of the sample: therapeutic diphenylcyclopropenone sensitization with weekly scalp DPC. About this clonotype itself: Its specificity is not known.

TCRdb redid the calling of the RACE reads with MiXCR, one entry per CDR3 protein. The table has some 110,000 distinct CDR3 sequences, 9% to 14% seen once. Germline CDR1 is SGHRS and CDR2 is YFSETQ. V shed 4 bases, J shed 3 bases, and the junction held 8 bases outside the gene matches. This CDR3 spans 15 amino acids. This clonotype originated in a woman aged 50 to 60 with alopecia areata. Some clones in this sample may be carry-over from other donors' samples. Material: whole blood, obtained in connection with sensitization to the hapten diphenylcyclopropenone (DPC). The V gene is TRBV5-1, the J gene TRBJ2-5; 8 nucleotides agree with TRBD1. CDR3 coding DNA: TGCGCCAGCAGCAACCGACAGGGGCCAAAAGAGACCCAGTACTTC. This sequence encodes CASSNRQGPKETQYF.